This paragraph reports one T cell receptor (beta chain). The antigen is not known. This specimen belongs to a study of cytomegalovirus exposure and HLA in healthy donors. Study observations and caveats: Later on, analysis showed that most CMV-associated TCR beta chains appeared to be HLA-restricted. Per a prior analysis, the majority of TCR beta V segments were productive roughly 90% or roughly 30% of the time. Donor immune exposure was known only as CMV serostatus.

PCR used 60 Vbeta primers and 13 Jbeta primers. Data came from immunoSEQ multiplex PCR; TCRdb stores just in-frame clones and leaves some out. The repertoire includes about 140,000 clones, 60% to 80% of them detected once, and 4.5% to 6.5% sits in the top ten. The CDR3 length is 14 residues. Trimming left V 1 base short and J 3 bases short, with 9 bases between. Looked up from germline, CDR1 is MNHNS and CDR2 is SASEGT. The sequence was collected from a male donor in good health and CMV-seronegative. The gene calls are TRBV6-1 and TRBJ1-2; maybe TRBD1 (5 bases). The sequenced sample was PBMCs. The CDR3 nucleotides read TGTGCCAGCAGTGAAGTCGGGGGTTACTATGGCTACACCTTC. The encoded protein is CASSEVGGYYGYTF.